The text below deals with one T cell receptor beta chain. From germline, CDR1 is SGHTA and CDR2 FQGTGA. Trimming took off 5 bases at V and 7 bases at J, with 12 bases between the two ends. The CDR3 totals 13 residues. These data belong to a study of blood T cell repertoires in COVID-19. Study-wide context: From T cells, B-cell-depleted T cells, or PBMCs came the material, which was cDNA or gDNA.

Here immunoSEQ multiplex PCR was the method, and the copy in TCRdb shows in-frame clones only, minus some. The data contain hundreds of thousands of clones, 85% of them singletons. The chain links TRBV7-3 to TRBJ2-1; D gene uncertain. The clonotype comes from a human donor in a cohort sampled during active COVID-19. The sample taken for sequencing was peripheral blood. CDR3 sequence (DNA): TGTGCCAGCAGCCCAACTACGGTGAATGAGCAGTTCTTC. This translates into CASSPTTVNEQFF.